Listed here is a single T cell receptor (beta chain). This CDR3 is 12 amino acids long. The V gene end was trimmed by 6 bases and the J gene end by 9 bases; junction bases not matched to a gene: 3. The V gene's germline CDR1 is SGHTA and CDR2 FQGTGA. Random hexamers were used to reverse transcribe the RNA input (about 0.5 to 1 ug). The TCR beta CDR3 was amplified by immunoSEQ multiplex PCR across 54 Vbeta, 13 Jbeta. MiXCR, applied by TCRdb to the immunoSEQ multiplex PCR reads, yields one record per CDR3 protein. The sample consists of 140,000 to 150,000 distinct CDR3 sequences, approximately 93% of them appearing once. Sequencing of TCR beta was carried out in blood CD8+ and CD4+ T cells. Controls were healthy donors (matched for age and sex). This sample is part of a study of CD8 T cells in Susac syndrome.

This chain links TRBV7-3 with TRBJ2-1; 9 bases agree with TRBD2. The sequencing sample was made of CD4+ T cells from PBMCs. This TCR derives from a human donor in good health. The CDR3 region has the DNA TGTGCCAGCAGACAGACTAGCGGTGAGCAGTTCTTC. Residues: CASRQTSGEQFF.